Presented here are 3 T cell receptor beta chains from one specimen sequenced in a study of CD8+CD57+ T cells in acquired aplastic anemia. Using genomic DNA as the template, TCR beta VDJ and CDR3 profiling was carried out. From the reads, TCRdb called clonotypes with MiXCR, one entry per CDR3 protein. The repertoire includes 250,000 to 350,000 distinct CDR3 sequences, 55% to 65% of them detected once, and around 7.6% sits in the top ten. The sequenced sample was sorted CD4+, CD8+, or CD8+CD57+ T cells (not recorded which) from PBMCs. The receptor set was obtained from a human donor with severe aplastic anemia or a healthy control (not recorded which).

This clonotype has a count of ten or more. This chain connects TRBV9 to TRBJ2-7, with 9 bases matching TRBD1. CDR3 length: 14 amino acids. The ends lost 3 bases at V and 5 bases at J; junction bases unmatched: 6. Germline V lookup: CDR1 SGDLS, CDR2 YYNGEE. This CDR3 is CASSAGQGRDEQYF. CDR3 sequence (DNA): TGTGCCAGCAGCGCGGGACAGGGTAGGGACGAGCAGTACTTC.

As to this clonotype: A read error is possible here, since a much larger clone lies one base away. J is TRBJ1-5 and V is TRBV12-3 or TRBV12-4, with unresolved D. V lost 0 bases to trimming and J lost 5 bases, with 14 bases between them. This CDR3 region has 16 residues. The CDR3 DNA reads TGTGCCAGCAGTTTAGCGCGAGTCTCCGGGGATCAGCCCCAGCATTTT. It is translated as CASSLARVSGDQPQHF.

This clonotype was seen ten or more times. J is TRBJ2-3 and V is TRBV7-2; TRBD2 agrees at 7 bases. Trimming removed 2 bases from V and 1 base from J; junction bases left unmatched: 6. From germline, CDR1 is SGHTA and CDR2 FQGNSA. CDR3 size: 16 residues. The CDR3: CASSLQRSGGTDTQYF. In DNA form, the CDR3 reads TGTGCCAGCAGCTTACAACGCAGCGGGGGCACAGATACGCAGTATTTT.